This T cell receptor beta chain was sequenced for a study of radiation and T cells in renal cell carcinoma. The time point: blood 4 weeks post-SBRT, at nephrectomy. Treatment described: 15 Gy SBRT to primary tumor, nephrectomy 4 weeks later. V lost 6 bases and J 3 bases, leaving 14 bases between the germline ends. Per germline, CDR1 MNHNS and CDR2 SASEGT. This CDR3 is 14 amino acids long. Libraries were prepared by immunoSEQ multiplex PCR; TCRdb keeps only in-frame clonotypes and omits some of them. The sample lists around 100,000 clones; 84% were seen once. The clonotype was recovered from a man aged 60 to 69 with renal cell carcinoma. This sample comprised blood, obtained from a patient whose treatment included radiotherapy and nephrectomy. This chain connects TRBV6-1 to TRBJ1-1, with D possibly matching TRBD1 (5 bases). CDR3 amino acids: CASRRGEEDTEAFF. DNA of the CDR3: TGTGCCAGCAGACGGGGGGAGGAGGACACTGAAGCTTTCTTT.